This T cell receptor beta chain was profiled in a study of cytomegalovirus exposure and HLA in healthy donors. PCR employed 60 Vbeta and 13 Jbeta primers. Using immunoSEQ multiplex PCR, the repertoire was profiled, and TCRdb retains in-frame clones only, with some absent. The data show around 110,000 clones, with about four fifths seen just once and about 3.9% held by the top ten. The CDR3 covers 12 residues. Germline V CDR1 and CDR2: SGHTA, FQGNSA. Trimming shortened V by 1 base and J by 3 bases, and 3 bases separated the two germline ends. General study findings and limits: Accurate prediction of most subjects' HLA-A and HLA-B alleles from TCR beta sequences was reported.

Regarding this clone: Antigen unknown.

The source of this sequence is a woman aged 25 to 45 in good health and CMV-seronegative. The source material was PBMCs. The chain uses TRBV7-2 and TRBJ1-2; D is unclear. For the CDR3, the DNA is TGTGCCAGCAGCTTAGGAGACTATGGCTACACCTTC. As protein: CASSLGDYGYTF.